This T cell receptor beta chain was recorded in a study of T cells in localized non-small cell lung cancer (dated by TCRdb to 2019 to 2021). With regard to the full study: T cell repertoires of 236 early-stage NSCLC patients were analyzed, with tumors being compared against uninvolved tumor-adjacent lungs. The cohort comprised approximately 240 treatment-naïve NSCLC patients with resected, localized lung tumors. The mean age of the NSCLC patients was 60 to 85 years, with 120 to 150 men and 110 or so women.

Results and caveats for the whole study, not just this receptor: A median of 57 of the top 100 tumor clones were detected in paired uninvolved adjacent lung, and around 30 of these tumor clones were also found among the top 100 clones of the paired uninvolved adjacent lung. The highest T cell clonality was observed in uninvolved tumor-adjacent lung, where clonality exceeded that of tumor, suggesting that antigenic responses were more focused in uninvolved tumor-adjacent lung. Multi-region tumor sequencing was not performed, so intratumor heterogeneity could not be excluded. Because the study design was exploratory, TCR variables were selected using unadjusted p-values without false-discovery rate correction. Higher blood T cell density associated with longer overall survival, while higher adjacent-lung clonality associated with shorter survival.

In the case of this clone: It lacks a known antigen. One base away there is no much larger clone; base qualities are not given.

At diagnosis, peripheral blood, uninvolved tumor-adjacent lung and tumor were collected and stored as a combination of fresh-frozen and FFPE material. For TCR repertoire profiling, blood samples were analyzed as peripheral blood mononuclear cells. Measured from the cysteine to the phenylalanine, the CDR3 is 22 residues long. Just CDR3 DNA is preserved here, 66 bases in frame from base 1. The immunoSEQ Assay was used to sequence TCR beta CDR3 regions from DNA. Under the source paper's analysis protocol: To compute T cell density, TCR beta template counts were normalized to usable DNA, which was estimated by amplifying housekeeping genes. Richness was estimated with the preseqR package, extrapolating to 400,000 templates for PBMC samples and 120,000 templates for tissue samples. Clonality was calculated as one minus Pielou's evenness. Tissue-enriched TCRs were identified through differential abundance testing performed on productive amino-acid clonotypes, with a minimum total count of 5 and an alpha of 0.1. The Jaccard Index and the Morisita Overlap Index were used to measure how much the repertoires overlapped between compartments. GLIPH grouped TCR beta CDR3s together with public tetramer-defined viral CDR3s, and a viral motif had to include at least three viral sequences and show V-gene enrichment. Sourced from immuneACCESS, this table was stored by TCRdb with only in-frame sequences that have V and J called. A share of the clones is absent; for the studies checked, an unresolved V gene accounts for under half, and the remainder has no known explanation. V, J and clone size derive from that table, while D and trimming were established from the DNA sequence. Within this sample are roughly 14,000 clones, with about four fifths of them counted one time only. The ten largest make up 3.5% to 5% of the sample.

The V and J segments used are TRBV21-1 and TRBJ2-7; TRBD2, the table's D call, lacks a check against the DNA. TRBV21-1 is deemed a pseudogene. Here the sequenced sample was peripheral blood, taken before any cancer treatment. The clonotype originates from a female donor over 55 with stage I squamous cell lung carcinoma. The sequenced DNA is TGTGCCAGCAGCAAAGCGCCATTCCTGGTTCCCTTTTATCAGCGGGCTTACGGCGAGCAGTACTTC. Its coded protein is CASSKAPFLVPFYQRAYGEQYF.